The clone carrying this T cell receptor beta chain appeared many times. Its antigen is undetermined. Other DNA sequences of this sample code for an identical CDR3. Specified treatment: over 15 received Ad26.COV2.S at low or high dose, single or two shots; 5 received placebo; per-sample allocation not given. It was on day 63 after the first vaccine or placebo injection that samples were taken. This specimen belongs to a study of Ad26.COV2.S vaccination and SARS-CoV-2 variants. Study results and caveats: While placebo recipients had lower spike-specific TCR breadth, vaccine recipients had more.

The germline V and J ends were trimmed by 5 bases and 0 bases, with 2 bases remaining between them. This CDR3 comprises 11 residues. This table comes from immunoSEQ multiplex PCR, and its TCRdb copy is limited to in-frame clones, with some not included. The table includes some 640,000 clones, about 89% detected once. The chain couples TRBV12-3 or TRBV12-4 to TRBJ2-7; D unclear. The sample in question was peripheral blood, obtained in a trial of Ad26.COV2.S vaccine versus placebo. The TCR sequence derives from a person aged 18-60 years who received the Ad26.COV2.S COVID-19 vaccine or a placebo. The CDR3 spells CASSISYEQYF. CDR3 sequence (DNA): TGTGCCAGCAGTATCTCCTACGAGCAGTACTTC.